This note documents a single T cell receptor (beta chain) sequence. Its specificity is unknown. MiXCR was run by TCRdb on the 5' RACE reads, yielding one entry per CDR3 protein. There are some 5,600 distinct CDR3 sequences in the sample; roughly three fifths occur only once, and 9% to 14% lies in the top ten. Germline V gene data show CDR1 as DFQATT and CDR2 as SNEGSKA (reference sequence). The CDR3 spans 14 residues. V lost 4 bases and J lost 7, with 19 bases in between. Study conclusions and caveats: Tumor Treg TCRs overlapped most with tumor naive CD4+ cells.

The V call is TRBV20-1, the J call TRBJ1-1; possible D gene TRBD1, 6 bases. The receptor was derived from a female donor with breast cancer. Specimen: naive CD4+ T cells sorted from blood. Subset noted: naive CD4+ T cells, CD4+CD45RA+CD25-. The CDR3 spells CSATVVGARGEAFF. Here the CDR3 DNA reads TGCAGTGCTACGGTCGTGGGGGCGCGAGGTGAAGCTTTCTTT.